These T cell receptor beta chains were read from a single sample in a study of blood T cells in healthy people across ages. MiXCR was run by TCRdb on the 5' RACE reads, yielding one entry per CDR3 protein. The sample yields approximately 1.5 million distinct CDR3 sequences, 35% to 45% seen once. Source material: blood. All receptors come from a woman aged 18 to 35 in good health. Both conserved end residues are trimmed from each CDR3. The order of the fields is V gene, J gene, CDR3 protein.

v_call: TRBV11-1
j_call: TRBJ2-7
cdr3_aa: ASSFLAETYEQY

v_call: TRBV5-1
j_call: TRBJ2-7
cdr3_aa: ASSSGQGVGYEQY

v_call: TRBV7-2
j_call: TRBJ2-5
cdr3_aa: ASRLPGQGWDEQY

v_call: TRBV9
j_call: TRBJ2-3
cdr3_aa: ASSVGVGSTETQY

v_call: TRBV7-2
j_call: TRBJ1-4
cdr3_aa: ASSSDRGYEKLF

v_call: TRBV2
j_call: TRBJ2-7
cdr3_aa: ASTPDYPYEQY

v_call: TRBV19
j_call: TRBJ2-5
cdr3_aa: ASSPGSGAQETQY

v_call: TRBV7-9
j_call: TRBJ2-1
cdr3_aa: ASAASGDEQF

v_call: TRBV7-2
j_call: TRBJ1-2
cdr3_aa: ASSPDRNEGYT

v_call: TRBV12-5
j_call: TRBJ2-5
cdr3_aa: ASGLVGAQETQY

v_call: TRBV20-1
j_call: TRBJ2-3
cdr3_aa: SALSFALSTDTQY

v_call: TRBV12-3/TRBV12-4
j_call: TRBJ2-5
cdr3_aa: ASSLHGGKTQY

v_call: TRBV7-2
j_call: .
cdr3_aa: ASSSLAGKTYEQY

v_call: TRBV6-5
j_call: TRBJ2-1
cdr3_aa: ASSDSILNEQF

v_call: TRBV20-1
j_call: TRBJ1-1
cdr3_aa: SARGGPSNTEAF

v_call: TRBV25-1
j_call: TRBJ1-2
cdr3_aa: ASRAPGGGYGYT

v_call: TRBV7-8
j_call: TRBJ2-5
cdr3_aa: ASSRGLQKETQY

v_call: TRBV15
j_call: TRBJ2-1
cdr3_aa: ATSKSGPYNEQF

v_call: TRBV29-1
j_call: TRBJ2-3
cdr3_aa: SGASRAADTQY

v_call: TRBV29-1
j_call: TRBJ2-1
cdr3_aa: SVNVSEIYNEQF

v_call: TRBV7-2
j_call: TRBJ1-1
cdr3_aa: ASSPYRNTEAF

v_call: TRBV7-9
j_call: TRBJ1-4
cdr3_aa: ASRQTGTGNEKLF

v_call: TRBV5-1
j_call: TRBJ1-1
cdr3_aa: ASSLASIGGTEAF

v_call: TRBV14
j_call: TRBJ1-5
cdr3_aa: ASSQLPPKGNQPQH

v_call: TRBV15
j_call: TRBJ2-1
cdr3_aa: ATSRDLQANGQF

v_call: TRBV4-3
j_call: TRBJ2-5
cdr3_aa: TSSPDVQETQY

v_call: TRBV7-2
j_call: TRBJ1-2
cdr3_aa: ASSLGGTAYGYT

v_call: TRBV25-1
j_call: TRBJ1-4
cdr3_aa: ASSKVGPRNEKLF

v_call: TRBV12-3/TRBV12-4
j_call: TRBJ2-5
cdr3_aa: ASSLSIQLQETQY

v_call: TRBV20-1
j_call: TRBJ1-4
cdr3_aa: SIRSDEKLF

v_call: TRBV6-5
j_call: TRBJ2-1
cdr3_aa: ASSYSTGGPSEQF

v_call: TRBV12-3/TRBV12-4
j_call: TRBJ1-1
cdr3_aa: ASSLGTGSEAF

v_call: TRBV7-6
j_call: TRBJ1-5
cdr3_aa: ASSQGQGLGNQPQH

v_call: TRBV7-2
j_call: TRBJ2-3
cdr3_aa: ASSLRRTSGGSEDTQY

v_call: TRBV7-9
j_call: TRBJ1-1
cdr3_aa: ATSGGAETEAF

v_call: TRBV6-5
j_call: TRBJ2-3
cdr3_aa: ASSTGVWGADTQY

v_call: TRBV24-1
j_call: .
cdr3_aa: ATSDSRQALYEQY

v_call: TRBV3-1
j_call: TRBJ1-1
cdr3_aa: ASSPTDGTEAF

v_call: TRBV4-1
j_call: TRBJ1-1
cdr3_aa: ASSQSWGGFEAF

v_call: TRBV20-1
j_call: TRBJ2-7
cdr3_aa: SAPKHNEQY

v_call: TRBV7-2
j_call: TRBJ2-1
cdr3_aa: ASSPFGTGANEQF

v_call: TRBV12-3/TRBV12-4
j_call: TRBJ2-3
cdr3_aa: ASSALLTDTQY

v_call: TRBV9
j_call: TRBJ2-7
cdr3_aa: ASSVAERASYEQY

v_call: TRBV12-3/TRBV12-4
j_call: TRBJ1-2
cdr3_aa: ASSHNSGGHGYT

v_call: TRBV5-6
j_call: .
cdr3_aa: ASTPGTGFHEQY

v_call: TRBV29-1
j_call: TRBJ2-7
cdr3_aa: SVIGQGSSYEQY

v_call: TRBV20-1
j_call: TRBJ2-7
cdr3_aa: SARDKTRGGYEQY

v_call: TRBV5-1
j_call: TRBJ1-5
cdr3_aa: ASSRTGALNQPQH

v_call: TRBV7-2
j_call: TRBJ2-3
cdr3_aa: ASSLIQGPPTDTQY

v_call: TRBV6-2/TRBV6-3
j_call: TRBJ2-7
cdr3_aa: ASSYIQETAQY